This T cell receptor (beta chain) was found in a study of cytomegalovirus exposure and HLA in healthy donors. Study at large: An earlier analysis identified 100 million to 130 million unique TCR beta sequences in some 180 million T cells. Findings and limits, study-wide: Sequencing artifact likely explains a cluster of highly shared sequence variants. Per published accounts, TCR beta sequences correctly predicted the HLA-A and HLA-B alleles of most subjects. Relative to the approximately 700-donor mean, N-insertions were reportedly fewer in an Asian-associated ancestry cluster in a later analysis.

There are 16 residues in the CDR3. V was trimmed by 0 bases and J by 0 bases, leaving 13 bases between them. Germline values: CDR1 SGDLS, CDR2 YYNGEE. On this clone: What it recognizes is unknown.

The PCR had 60 Vbeta and 13 Jbeta primers. Method: immunoSEQ multiplex PCR; TCRdb's copy keeps in-frame clones and lacks some. This table holds 100,000 to 150,000 clones, approximately 80% found once. Sequencing was done on a sample of PBMCs. This TCR came from a woman between 35 and 50 years old in good health and CMV-seronegative. This sequence joins TRBV9 and TRBJ2-7, with unresolved D. In DNA form, the CDR3 reads TGTGCCAGCAGCGTAGATGGCAGATCTCCCTCCTACGAGCAGTACTTC. Amino acid sequence: CASSVDGRSPSYEQYF.